This TCR beta chain was obtained from a study of T-cell memory formation after mild COVID-19. Overall study context: The TCR clusters were mostly specific to one donor.

Each CDR3 protein is one row after TCRdb ran MiXCR on the 5' RACE reads. The table lists hundreds of thousands of distinct CDR3 sequences, 15% to 20% of them singletons. This CDR3 comprises 18 residues. CDR1 and CDR2 (germline): MDHEN, SYDVKM. Deletions cut 5 bases from V and 0 bases from J, with 20 bases between. Notes on the study in general: Several responding clones turned up in pre-infection memory, indicating that cross-reactive memory may have taken part. Among contracting clones, CD4+ were mainly CM/EM and CD8+ enriched in EMRA. The study found balanced CD4/CD8 in clones contracting day 15 to 85 and a CD4+ lean in later expanders.

This clonotype was found a few times. Its antigen is undetermined. The chain recombines TRBV28 with TRBJ2-4; possibly TRBD1 for D (5 bases). The sequence was collected from a man between 18 and 35 years old who had mild COVID-19 (a few samples of this study predate the infection). Cell type and time point are not known. Sequencing used PBMCs or a T cell subset sorted from them (not recorded which). CDR3 coding DNA: TGTGCCAGCAGTCCCTGGACACCCATTGTGCTAGCCAAAAACATTCAGTACTTC. This encodes CASSPWTPIVLAKNIQYF.